The 27 T cell receptor beta chains presented below share a single source sample, sequenced in a study of identical twins. TCRdb called the 5' RACE reads again in MiXCR, with one record for every CDR3 protein. The sample comprises 1.5 million or so distinct CDR3 sequences, under 35% of which are singletons, and roughly 0.3% rests with the top ten. Sequencing input: cord blood. The receptors derive from a newborn girl in good health.

CDR3 amino acids: CASSYPPDRSKSYEQYF. Written as DNA, the CDR3 is TGTGCCAGCAGTTACCCTCCCGACAGGAGCAAGTCCTACGAGCAGTACTTC. J is TRBJ2-7 and V is TRBV6-2 or TRBV6-3; possible D gene TRBD1, 6 bases. The germline CDR1 and CDR2 sequences are MNHEY and SVGEGT. V was pared by 2 bases and J by 1 base, with 18 bases between. The CDR3 sequence is 17 residues long.

The gene calls are TRBV4-1 and TRBJ2-5; a weak D match, TRBD1 (6 bases). The CDR3 contains 13 residues. The germline V gene encodes CDR1 MGHRA and CDR2 YSYEKL. V shed 5 bases and J shed 5 bases, with 12 bases lying between them. CDR3 amino acids: CASSSGHRETQYF. The DNA for the CDR3 is TGCGCCAGCAGCTCGGGACATCGGGAGACCCAGTACTTC.

In this sample, this clonotype turned up many times. This rearrangement joins TRBV28 to TRBJ2-7; TRBD2 aligns across 9 bases. Germline V lookup: CDR1 MDHEN, CDR2 SYDVKM. This CDR3 is built from 15 residues. V lost 7 bases, J lost 0 bases, and 7 bases stayed unmatched. The DNA of the CDR3 is TGTGCCAGCACTGACTTAGCGGGGGCCTCCTACGAGCAGTACTTC. Amino acids: CASTDLAGASYEQYF.

V and J are TRBV7-9 and TRBJ1-3, with D possibly TRBD1 on 6 matching bases. Per the germline V gene, CDR1 is SEHNR and CDR2 is FQNEAQ (reference sequence). The CDR3 extends over 15 amino acids. Trimming took 6 bases from V and 2 from J, leaving 14 bases between them. The CDR3 DNA is TGTGCCAGCAGTCTACTCACAGGGACTGGAAACACCATATATTTT. It encodes CASSLLTGTGNTIYF.

The gene calls are TRBV7-9 and TRBJ2-1, with D unclear. Trimming pared 8 bases from V and 5 bases from J, leaving 13 bases between. In germline, CDR1 is SEHNR, CDR2 FQNEAQ (reference sequence). The CDR3 covers 13 residues. CDR3 in DNA: TGTGCCAGCCTCAAGGAAGGTAACAATGAGCAGTTCTTC. This gives the protein CASLKEGNNEQFF.

The chain is built from TRBV2 and TRBJ1-1; TRBD1 is a possible D gene (6 bases). Trimming took 6 bases from V and 2 from J, leaving 16 bases between them. The CDR3 consists of 15 residues. The germline CDR1 and CDR2 sequences are SNHLY and FYNNEI. The chain's CDR3 is CASRGGLRDNTEAFF. CDR3 DNA sequence: TGTGCCAGCAGGGGGGGGCTCCGGGATAACACTGAAGCTTTCTTT.

This clonotype was seen many times. The rearrangement joins TRBV7-2 to TRBJ2-7; maybe TRBD2 (5 bases). This CDR3 region has 14 residues. V dropped 6 bases and J dropped 4 bases, with 16 bases sitting between them. CDR1 and CDR2 from the germline V gene are SGHTA and FQGNSA. The CDR3 is CASSPRGLEYEQYF. CDR3 nucleotides: TGTGCCAGCAGTCCTCGGGGTCTTGAGTACGAGCAGTACTTC. Drawing the rest from reference TRBV7-2 and TRBJ2-7, the complete variable domain is GAGVSQSPSNKVTEKGKDVELRCDPISGHTALYWYRQSLGQGLEFLIYFQGNSAPDKSGLPSDRFSAERTGGSVSTLTIQRTQQEDSAVYLCASSPRGLEYEQYFGPGTRLTVT.

This sequence joins TRBV20-1 and TRBJ1-2; TRBD1 aligns across 7 bases. This CDR3 is built from 14 residues. Germline assignment: CDR1 DFQATT and CDR2 SNEGSKA (reference sequence). Germline trimming cut 0 bases from V and 4 bases from J; bases unmatched to any gene: 5. The CDR3 bases are TGCAGTGCTAGAGATGCCGGGACAGCCTATGGCTACACCTTC. This encodes CSARDAGTAYGYTF.

The chain has TRBV9 and TRBJ2-3; 9 bases map to TRBD2. Germline V lookup: CDR1 SGDLS, CDR2 YYNGEE. The CDR3 is made up of 15 amino acids. Trimming removed 3 bases from V and 2 bases from J; junction bases left unmatched: 4. The CDR3 DNA reads TGTGCCAGCAGCGGCGGGGGGGAGGTCACAGATACGCAGTATTTT. Amino acids: CASSGGGEVTDTQYF.

V gene TRBV30 combines with J gene TRBJ2-4; 9 bases are shared with TRBD2. The end of the DNA is better explained by TRBJ2-7, so the J call may be wrong. This CDR3 is built from 14 residues. Germline V gene sequence: CDR1 GTSNPN, CDR2 SVGIG (reference sequence). CDR3 sequence: CACDLAGVLYEQYF. In DNA, the CDR3 is TGTGCCTGCGACTTAGCGGGGGTCCTTTACGAGCAGTACTTC.

This clonotype appeared many times. The rearrangement uses TRBV28 and TRBJ1-2; tentatively, D is TRBD1 (6 bases). Germline CDR1 MDHEN, CDR2 SYDVKM. Trimming left V 3 bases short and J 8 bases short, with 13 bases between. The CDR3 is made up of 13 amino acids. The CDR3 reads CASSFGGAAGYTF. CDR3 nucleotides: TGTGCCAGCAGTTTTGGGGGGGCAGCGGGCTACACCTTC.

In this sample, this clonotype turned up a few times. This CDR3 is CASSSPWDSSNYGYTF. CDR3 sequence (DNA): TGTGCCAGCAGCTCGCCCTGGGACAGCTCTAACTATGGCTACACCTTC. This chain uses TRBV11-2 with TRBJ1-2; 7 bases are shared with TRBD1. CDR1 and CDR2 (germline): SGHAT, FQNNGV. V was pared by 4 bases and J by 0 bases, with 8 bases of the junction left unmatched. The CDR3 is 16 amino acids.

As to this clonotype: Germline and junction disagree at one end, which may indicate a read error. The chain has TRBV5-1 and TRBJ2-3; tentative D call: TRBD1 (6 bases). This CDR3 spans 13 amino acids. Germline CDR1 reads SGHRS; CDR2 reads YFSETQ. CDR3 loop: CASSPQGSDAQYF. The CDR3 bases are TGTGCCAGCAGCCCACAGGGTTCAGATGCGCAGTATTTT.

This clonotype was found once. V gene TRBV7-2 combines with J gene TRBJ2-3; TRBD2 matches 7 bases. CDR1 and CDR2 (germline): SGHTA, FQGNSA. This CDR3 contains 17 residues. The J segment lost 0 bases and the V segment lost 6 bases, leaving 12 bases of the junction unmatched. The CDR3 nucleotides read TGTGCCAGCAGTCTTAGCCCTAGCGGCACTAGCACAGATACGCAGTATTTT. Translated: CASSLSPSGTSTDTQYF.

The V gene is TRBV2, the J gene TRBJ1-2, with 12 bases fitting TRBD1. Germline CDR1 is SNHLY and CDR2 is FYNNEI. This CDR3 contains 15 residues. The V and J ends lost 8 bases and 4 bases, in that order; junction bases with no gene match: 8. The CDR3 bases are TGTGCCAGCGGTCAGGGACAGGGGGCGGGCTATGGCTACACCTTC. This gives the protein CASGQGQGAGYGYTF.

Only a few counts were recorded for this clonotype. The DNA for the CDR3 is TGCAGTGCTAGAGCTCCCCACAGGGCGGGGGCTAATGAAAAACTGTTTTTT. Translating it yields CSARAPHRAGANEKLFF. J is TRBJ1-4 and V is TRBV20-1, with D possibly matching TRBD1 (6 bases). Looked up from germline, CDR1 is DFQATT and CDR2 is SNEGSKA (reference sequence). Trimming stripped 1 base from V and 3 bases from J, with 18 bases between. The CDR3 covers 17 residues.

The chain links TRBV3-1 to TRBJ2-1; tentative D call: TRBD1 (6 bases). Germline V gene data show CDR1 as LGHDT and CDR2 as YNNKEL (reference sequence). Between the trimmed V and J ends, which lost 4 bases and 13 bases, there was a span of 23 bases. The CDR3 extends over 15 amino acids. CDR3 protein: CASSPSTGTSALQFF. CDR3 coding DNA: TGTGCCAGCAGCCCTTCAACCGGGACATCGGCACTACAGTTCTTC.

The rearrangement links TRBV6-1 to TRBJ2-7, with 8 nucleotides matching TRBD2. This CDR3 has 15 amino acids. V lost 2 bases to trimming and J lost 4 bases; unmatched junction nucleotides: 7. Germline V lookup: CDR1 MNHNS, CDR2 SASEGT. CDR3 protein: CASSESTLAGYEQYF. CDR3 DNA sequence: TGTGCCAGCAGTGAATCGACGCTAGCGGGTTACGAGCAGTACTTC.

The chain is built from TRBV19 and TRBJ1-2, with TRBD1 matching over 7 bases. This CDR3 contains 15 residues. CDR1 and CDR2 from the germline V gene are LNHDA and SQIVND (reference sequence). With 9 bases clipped from V and 0 bases from J, the junction kept 10 bases outside the gene matches. The CDR3 is CASNNRGAANYGYTF. For the CDR3, the DNA is TGTGCCAGCAATAACAGGGGAGCGGCTAACTATGGCTACACCTTC.

This clonotype was picked up many times. The CDR3 DNA follows: TGTGCCAGCAGTTTGTTCACAGGGTACAATGAGCAGTTCTTC. The encoded protein is CASSLFTGYNEQFF. The chain couples TRBV27 to TRBJ2-1, with a possible D match to TRBD1 (6 bases). The V end lost 3 bases, the J end lost 4 bases, and 10 bases lay between the germline ends. The CDR3 contains 14 residues. Germline CDR1 reads MNHEY; CDR2 reads SMNVEV (reference sequence).

In the case of this clonotype: Compared with germline, one end of the junction differs, possibly owing to a read error. V is TRBV5-1 and J is TRBJ2-7; TRBD2 matches 10 bases. In germline, CDR1 is SGHRS, CDR2 YFSETQ. This CDR3 has 16 residues. The CDR3 nucleotides read TGCGCCAGCAGTTTGGCCGGGACTAGCGTACCCTACGAGCAGTACTTC. This codes for CASSLAGTSVPYEQYF.

The rearrangement uses TRBV7-2 and TRBJ1-2, with 8 positions matching TRBD1. V was clipped by 5 bases and J by 4 bases; unmatched bases: 6. The CDR3 has 14 residues. Germline loops: CDR1 SGHTA, CDR2 FQGNSA. This chain's CDR3 is CASSRTTGGYGYTF. For the CDR3, the DNA is TGTGCCAGCAGCCGAACTACAGGGGGCTATGGCTACACCTTC.

This clonotype was counted between two and nine times. The chain links TRBV5-1 to TRBJ2-1, with unresolved D. V shed 4 bases and J shed 3 bases, with 8 bases lying between them. The germline CDR1 and CDR2 sequences are SGHRS and YFSETQ. The CDR3 sequence is 13 residues long. The CDR3 spells CASSADIYNEQFF. CDR3 nucleotides: TGCGCCAGCAGCGCAGACATCTACAATGAGCAGTTCTTC. Based on the CDR3 plus reference TRBV5-1 and TRBJ2-1, the full variable domain is KAGVTQTPRYLIKTRGQQVTLSCSPISGHRSVSWYQQTPGQGLQFLFEYFSETQRNKGNFPGRFSGRQFSNSRSEMNVSTLELGDSALYLCASSADIYNEQFFGPGTRLTVL.

This clonotype was seen ten or more times. V gene TRBV7-2 combines with J gene TRBJ2-3; D remains ambiguous. The V gene lost 5 bases and the J gene lost 2 bases, with 8 bases spanning the gap. The germline V gene has CDR1 SGHTA and CDR2 FQGNSA. The CDR3 extends over 13 amino acids. CDR3 loop: CASSTDFTDTQYF. The CDR3 coding sequence is TGTGCCAGCAGCACTGACTTCACAGATACGCAGTATTTT.

The chain links TRBV29-1 to TRBJ2-6; D is uncertain. With 1 base removed from V and 0 bases from J, the gap between germline ends came to 16 bases. Germline-derived CDR1 and CDR2 are SQVTM and ANQGSEA. This CDR3 region has 18 residues. The CDR3 DNA sequence: TGCAGCGTTGAAGTAGGAAGCCCTTCGGACTCTGGGGCCAACGTCCTGACTTTC. Translating gives CSVEVGSPSDSGANVLTF.

This clonotype was detected only a few times. The chain employs TRBV7-2 and TRBJ2-3; D is unclear. This CDR3 contains 13 residues. With 4 bases removed from V and 6 bases from J, the gap between germline ends came to 11 bases. Germline lookup yields CDR1 SGHTA and CDR2 FQGNSA. CDR3 in amino acids: CASSWNPPDTQYF. DNA for the CDR3: TGTGCCAGCAGCTGGAACCCCCCCGATACGCAGTATTTT. Complete variable domain (other parts from reference TRBV7-2 and TRBJ2-3): GAGVSQSPSNKVTEKGKDVELRCDPISGHTALYWYRQSLGQGLEFLIYFQGNSAPDKSGLPSDRFSAERTGGSVSTLTIQRTQQEDSAVYLCASSWNPPDTQYFGPGTRLTVL.

This clonotype came up a few times. The chain recombines TRBV5-1 with TRBJ2-3; D remains ambiguous. V was cut by 2 bases and J by 2 bases, with 12 bases left in between. Germline lookup yields CDR1 SGHRS and CDR2 YFSETQ. This CDR3 comprises 15 residues. CDR3 residues: CASSLLSLSTDTQYF. CDR3 coding DNA: TGCGCCAGCAGCTTATTGAGTCTCTCCACAGATACGCAGTATTTT.